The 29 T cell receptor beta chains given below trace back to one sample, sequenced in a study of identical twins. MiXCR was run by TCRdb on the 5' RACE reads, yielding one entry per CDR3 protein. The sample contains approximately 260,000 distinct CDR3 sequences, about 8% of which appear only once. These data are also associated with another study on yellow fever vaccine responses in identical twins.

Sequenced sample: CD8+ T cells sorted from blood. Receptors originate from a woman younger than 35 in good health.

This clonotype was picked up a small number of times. CDR3 protein: CASSSRTLAGGLHTDTQYF. The CDR3 nucleotides are TGTGCCAGCAGCTCCAGAACCTTAGCGGGGGGGCTTCATACAGATACGCAGTATTTT. The V call is TRBV11-1, the J call TRBJ2-3; TRBD2 aligns across 11 bases. V shed 4 bases and J 3 bases; nucleotides not matched to a gene: 15. Germline CDR1 and CDR2: SGHAT and FQDESV (reference sequence). The CDR3 extends over 19 amino acids.

The CDR3 region is CASRTGTGPTEAFF. CDR3 sequence (DNA): TGTGCCAGCAGAACAGGCACAGGGCCCACTGAAGCTTTCTTT. The chain recombines TRBV7-6 with TRBJ1-1; possible D gene TRBD1, 6 bases. V dropped 6 bases and J dropped 4 bases, with 15 bases sitting between them. Germline V gene sequence: CDR1 SGHVS, CDR2 FNYEAQ. This CDR3 spans 14 amino acids.

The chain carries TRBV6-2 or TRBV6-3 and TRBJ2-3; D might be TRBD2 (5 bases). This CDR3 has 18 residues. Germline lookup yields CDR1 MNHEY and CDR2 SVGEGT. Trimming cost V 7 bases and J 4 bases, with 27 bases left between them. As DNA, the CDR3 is TGTGCCAGCACCCCTACTTTGGGTACCGTGGTGGAGGCAGATACGCAGTATTTT. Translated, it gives CASTPTLGTVVEADTQYF.

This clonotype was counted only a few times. As DNA, the CDR3 is TGTGCCAGCAGTTTAGCCCCCCCTGAAGCTTTCTTT. This translates into CASSLAPPEAFF. This chain links TRBV12-3 or TRBV12-4 with TRBJ1-1; D uncertain. V was trimmed by 0 bases and J by 6 bases, leaving 5 bases between them. The CDR3 runs 12 residues.

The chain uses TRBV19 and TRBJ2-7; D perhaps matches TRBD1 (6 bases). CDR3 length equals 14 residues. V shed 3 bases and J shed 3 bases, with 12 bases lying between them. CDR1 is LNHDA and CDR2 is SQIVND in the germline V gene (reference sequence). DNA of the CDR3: TGTGCCAGTAGTATCGCTGGGGGCGGCTACGAGCAGTACTTC. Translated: CASSIAGGGYEQYF.

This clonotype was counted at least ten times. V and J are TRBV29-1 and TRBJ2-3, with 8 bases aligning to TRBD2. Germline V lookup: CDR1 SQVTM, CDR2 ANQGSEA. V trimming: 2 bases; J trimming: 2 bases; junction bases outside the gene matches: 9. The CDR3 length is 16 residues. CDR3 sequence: CSVEWAGGTDTDTQYF. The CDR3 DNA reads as TGCAGCGTTGAATGGGCGGGGGGAACCGACACAGATACGCAGTATTTT.

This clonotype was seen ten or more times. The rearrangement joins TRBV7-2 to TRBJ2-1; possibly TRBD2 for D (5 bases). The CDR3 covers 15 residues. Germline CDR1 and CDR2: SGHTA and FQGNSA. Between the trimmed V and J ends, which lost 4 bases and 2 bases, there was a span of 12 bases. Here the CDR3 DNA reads TGTGCCAGCAGCTCCACTAGAGGCACCTACAATGAGCAGTTCTTC. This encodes CASSSTRGTYNEQFF.

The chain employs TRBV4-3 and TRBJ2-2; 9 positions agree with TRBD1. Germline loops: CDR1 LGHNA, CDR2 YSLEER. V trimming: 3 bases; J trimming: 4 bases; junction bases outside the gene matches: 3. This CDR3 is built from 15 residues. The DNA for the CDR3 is TGCGCCAGCAGCCAGGGACAGGGTACCACCGGGGAGCTGTTTTTT. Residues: CASSQGQGTTGELFF.

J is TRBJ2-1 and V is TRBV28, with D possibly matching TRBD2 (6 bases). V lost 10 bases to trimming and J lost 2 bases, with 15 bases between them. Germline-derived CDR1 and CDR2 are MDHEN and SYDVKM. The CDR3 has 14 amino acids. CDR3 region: CATKIGSPYNEQFF. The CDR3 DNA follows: TGTGCCACCAAAATCGGGAGTCCCTACAATGAGCAGTTCTTC.

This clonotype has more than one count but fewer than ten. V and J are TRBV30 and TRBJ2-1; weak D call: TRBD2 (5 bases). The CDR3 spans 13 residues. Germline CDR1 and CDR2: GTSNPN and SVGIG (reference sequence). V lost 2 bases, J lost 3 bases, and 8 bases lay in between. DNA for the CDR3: TGTGCCTGGAGTATGACTAACTACAATGAGCAGTTCTTC. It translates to CAWSMTNYNEQFF.

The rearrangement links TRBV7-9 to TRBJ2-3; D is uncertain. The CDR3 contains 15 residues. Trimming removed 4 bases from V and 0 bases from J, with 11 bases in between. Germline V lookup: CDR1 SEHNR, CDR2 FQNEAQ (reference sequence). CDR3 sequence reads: CASSSFTESTDTQYF. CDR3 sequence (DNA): TGTGCCAGCAGCTCCTTTACAGAAAGCACAGATACGCAGTATTTT.

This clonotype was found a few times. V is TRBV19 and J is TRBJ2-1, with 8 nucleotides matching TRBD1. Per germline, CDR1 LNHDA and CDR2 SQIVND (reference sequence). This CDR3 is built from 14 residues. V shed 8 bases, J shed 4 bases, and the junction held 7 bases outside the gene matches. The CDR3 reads CASQDRVAYNEQFF. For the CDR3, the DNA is TGTGCCAGTCAGGACAGGGTCGCGTACAATGAGCAGTTCTTC.

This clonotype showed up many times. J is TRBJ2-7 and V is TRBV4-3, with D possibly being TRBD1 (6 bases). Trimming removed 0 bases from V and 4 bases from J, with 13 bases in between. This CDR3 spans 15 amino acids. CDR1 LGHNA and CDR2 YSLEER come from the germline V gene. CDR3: CASSQDRAGEYEQYF. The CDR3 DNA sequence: TGCGCCAGCAGCCAAGATCGGGCAGGGGAATACGAGCAGTACTTC.

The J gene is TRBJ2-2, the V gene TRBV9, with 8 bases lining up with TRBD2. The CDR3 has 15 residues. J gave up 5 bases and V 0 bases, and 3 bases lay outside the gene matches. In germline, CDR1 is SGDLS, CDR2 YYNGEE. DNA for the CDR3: TGTGCCAGCAGCGTAGGTGCGGGAGGAACCGGGGAGCTGTTTTTT. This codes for CASSVGAGGTGELFF.

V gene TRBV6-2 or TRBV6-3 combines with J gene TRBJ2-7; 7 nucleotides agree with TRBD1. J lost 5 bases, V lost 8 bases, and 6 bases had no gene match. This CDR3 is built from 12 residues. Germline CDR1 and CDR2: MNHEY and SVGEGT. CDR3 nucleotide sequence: TGTGCCAGCGGACAAACAGGGGACGAGCAGTACTTC. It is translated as CASGQTGDEQYF.

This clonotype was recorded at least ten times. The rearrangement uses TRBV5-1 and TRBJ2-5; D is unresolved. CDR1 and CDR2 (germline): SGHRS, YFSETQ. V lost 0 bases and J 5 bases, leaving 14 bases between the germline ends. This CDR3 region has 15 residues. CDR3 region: CASSLEGLWWETQYF. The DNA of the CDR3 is TGCGCCAGCAGCTTGGAGGGCCTTTGGTGGGAGACCCAGTACTTC.

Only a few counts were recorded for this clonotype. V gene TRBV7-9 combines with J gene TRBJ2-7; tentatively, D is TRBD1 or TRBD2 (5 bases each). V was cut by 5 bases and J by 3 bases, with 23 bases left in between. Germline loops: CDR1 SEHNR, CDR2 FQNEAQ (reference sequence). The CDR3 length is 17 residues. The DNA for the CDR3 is TGTGCCAGCAGCCAAACCTCCCCAGGGACGGAGAACTACGAGCAGTACTTC. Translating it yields CASSQTSPGTENYEQYF.

As DNA, the CDR3 is TGTGCCAGCAGCTCCGCGAACCGCGAAGTCCGGTACTTC. Protein product: CASSSANREVRYF. The chain carries TRBV9 and TRBJ2-4; the D is unclear. There are 13 residues in the CDR3. Germline-derived CDR1 and CDR2 are SGDLS and YYNGEE. Trimming removed 4 bases from V and 15 bases from J, with 20 bases in between.

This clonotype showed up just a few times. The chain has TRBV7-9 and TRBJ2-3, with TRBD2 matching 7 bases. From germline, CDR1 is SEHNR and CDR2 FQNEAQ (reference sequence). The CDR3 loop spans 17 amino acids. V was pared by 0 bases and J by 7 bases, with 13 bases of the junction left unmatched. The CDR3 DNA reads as TGTGCCAGCAGCTTAGCGAGGCTAGCGGAGGGGCGTAATACGCAGTATTTT. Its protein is CASSLARLAEGRNTQYF.

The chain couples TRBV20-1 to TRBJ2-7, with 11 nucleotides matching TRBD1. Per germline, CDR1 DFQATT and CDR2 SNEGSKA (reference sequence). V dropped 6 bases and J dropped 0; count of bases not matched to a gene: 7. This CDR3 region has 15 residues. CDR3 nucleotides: TGCAGTGCGCAAACCGGGACAGGGGGCTCCTACGAGCAGTACTTC. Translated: CSAQTGTGGSYEQYF.

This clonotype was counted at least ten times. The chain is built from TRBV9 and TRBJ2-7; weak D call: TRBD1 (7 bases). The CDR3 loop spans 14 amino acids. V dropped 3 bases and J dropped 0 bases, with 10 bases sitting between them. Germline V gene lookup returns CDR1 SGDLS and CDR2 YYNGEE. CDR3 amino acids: CASSAGGSSYEQYF. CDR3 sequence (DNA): TGTGCCAGCAGCGCAGGGGGGTCCTCCTACGAGCAGTACTTC.

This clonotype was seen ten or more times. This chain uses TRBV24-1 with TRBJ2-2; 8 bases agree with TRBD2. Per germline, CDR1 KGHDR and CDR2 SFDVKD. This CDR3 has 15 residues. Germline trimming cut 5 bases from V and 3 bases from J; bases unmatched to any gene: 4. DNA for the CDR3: TGTGCCACCAGTGCGGGGGGGGTTCACACCGGGGAGCTGTTTTTT. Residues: CATSAGGVHTGELFF.

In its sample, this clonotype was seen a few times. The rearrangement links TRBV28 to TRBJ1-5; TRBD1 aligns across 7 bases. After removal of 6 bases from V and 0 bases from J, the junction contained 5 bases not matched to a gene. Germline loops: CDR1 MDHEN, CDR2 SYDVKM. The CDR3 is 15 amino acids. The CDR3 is CASSRDRLSNQPQHF. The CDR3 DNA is TGTGCCAGCAGCCGGGACAGACTTAGCAATCAGCCCCAGCATTTT.

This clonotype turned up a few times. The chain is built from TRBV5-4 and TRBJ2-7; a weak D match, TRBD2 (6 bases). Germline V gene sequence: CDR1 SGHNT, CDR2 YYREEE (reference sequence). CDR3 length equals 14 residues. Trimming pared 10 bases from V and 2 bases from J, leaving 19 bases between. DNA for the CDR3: TGTGCCGGAACCCATTACGGGAGCGCCTACGAGCAGTACTTC. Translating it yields CAGTHYGSAYEQYF.

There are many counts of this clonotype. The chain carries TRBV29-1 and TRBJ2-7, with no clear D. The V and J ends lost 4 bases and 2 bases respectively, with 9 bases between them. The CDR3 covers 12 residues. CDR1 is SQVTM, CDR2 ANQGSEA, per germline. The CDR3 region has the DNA TGCAGCGTTGGGGGTGGTCCCTACGAGCAGTACTTC. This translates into CSVGGGPYEQYF.

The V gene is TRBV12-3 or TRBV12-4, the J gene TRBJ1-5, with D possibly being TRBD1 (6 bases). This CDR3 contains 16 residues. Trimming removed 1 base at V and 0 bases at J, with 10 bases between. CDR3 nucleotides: TGTGCCAGCAGTTTAGAGGACAGCTCTAGCAATCAGCCCCAGCATTTT. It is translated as CASSLEDSSSNQPQHF.

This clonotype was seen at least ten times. The CDR3 DNA reads TGCGCCAGCAGCCCGGTTGACACCCGCCTTCTCAATGAGCAGTTCTTC. As protein: CASSPVDTRLLNEQFF. This chain connects TRBV4-1 to TRBJ2-1; D is undetermined. Trimming removed 4 bases from V and 6 bases from J, with 19 bases in between. The germline CDR1 and CDR2 sequences are MGHRA and YSYEKL. The CDR3 consists of 16 residues.

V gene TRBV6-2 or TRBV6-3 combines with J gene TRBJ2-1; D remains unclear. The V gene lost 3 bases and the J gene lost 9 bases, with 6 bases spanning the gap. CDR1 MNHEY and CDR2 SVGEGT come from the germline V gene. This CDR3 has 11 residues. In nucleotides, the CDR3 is TGTGCCAGCAGTTATGGCCGTGAGCAGTTCTTC. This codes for CASSYGREQFF.

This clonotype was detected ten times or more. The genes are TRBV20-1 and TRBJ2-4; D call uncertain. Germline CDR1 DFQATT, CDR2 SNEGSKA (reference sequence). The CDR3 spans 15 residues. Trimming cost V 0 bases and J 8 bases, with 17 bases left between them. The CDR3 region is CSARDRRQKKDIQYF. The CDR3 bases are TGCAGTGCTAGAGATAGGCGTCAGAAAAAGGACATTCAGTACTTC.